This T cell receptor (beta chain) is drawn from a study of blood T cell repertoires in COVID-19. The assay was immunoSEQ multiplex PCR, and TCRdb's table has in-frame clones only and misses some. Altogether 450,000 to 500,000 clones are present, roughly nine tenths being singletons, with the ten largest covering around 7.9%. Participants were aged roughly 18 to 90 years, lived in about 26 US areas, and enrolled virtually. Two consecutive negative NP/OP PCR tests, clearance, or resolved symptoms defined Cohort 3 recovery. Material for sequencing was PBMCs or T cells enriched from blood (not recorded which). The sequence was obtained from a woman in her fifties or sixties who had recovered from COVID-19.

In DNA form, the CDR3 reads TGCAGCGTTGATCGGACAGCCTATGGCTACACCTTC. It is translated as CSVDRTAYGYTF. The chain carries TRBV29-1 and TRBJ1-2, with TRBD1 as a possible D gene (6 bases). This CDR3 has 12 residues. Germline lookup yields CDR1 SQVTM and CDR2 ANQGSEA. Trimming left V 3 bases short and J 4 bases short, with 9 bases between.